This TCR beta chain comes out of a study of T cells in localized non-small cell lung cancer. Study-wide points: Longer overall survival was associated with a higher density of T cells in the blood. Within adjacent lung there appeared a median approximately 62 of the top 100 tumor clones. Since sequencing was restricted to only one region of the tumor, intratumor heterogeneity remains a possibility.

This clone was counted only a few times. Antigen: not known. Profiling relied on immunoSEQ multiplex PCR, and the TCRdb table lists in-frame clones only, not all of them. Of around 24,000 clones in the sample, about 88% were seen once. J lost 5 bases, V lost 4 bases, and 3 bases had no gene match. CDR3 length equals 15 residues. Germline assignment: CDR1 SGHTA and CDR2 FQGNSA. The clonotype was recovered from a male donor older than 55 with stage I squamous cell lung carcinoma. Sample: peripheral blood, taken before any cancer treatment. The chain uses TRBV7-2 and TRBJ2-5, with TRBD2 matching over 14 bases. In nucleotides, the CDR3 is TGTGCCAGCAGCTCGGGACTAGCGGGAGTGGAGACCCAGTACTTC. Protein sequence: CASSSGLAGVETQYF.